A single sample is the source of the 27 T cell receptor beta chains below, sequenced in a study of molecular identifiers for immune sequencing clone quantification. From the PCR reads, TCRdb called clonotypes with MiXCR, one entry per CDR3 protein. There are more than 250,000 distinct CDR3 sequences in the sample; 20% to 25% occur only once, and over 0.7% lies in the top ten. Specimen: naive CD8+ T cells from blood, with Jurkat cell RNA spiked in. This sample's subset: FACS-sorted CD8+CD4-CCR7+CD45RA+ naive T cells. The receptors come from a human donor in good health. Some libraries in this study had Jurkat cell RNA spiked in.

This clonotype was recorded at least ten times. The V gene is TRBV6-2 or TRBV6-3, the J gene TRBJ2-3; a weak D match, TRBD1 (5 bases). This CDR3 has 13 amino acids. Germline V gene sequence: CDR1 MNHEY, CDR2 SVGEGT. Trimming left V 6 bases short and J 2 bases short, with 9 bases between. The CDR3 is CASSPGYTDTQYF. The CDR3 DNA reads TGTGCCAGCAGCCCAGGGTACACAGATACGCAGTATTTT.

This clonotype was counted only a few times. This sequence joins TRBV12-3 or TRBV12-4 and TRBJ2-7, with D tentatively TRBD1 or TRBD2 (5 bases each). The CDR3 extends over 14 amino acids. V was trimmed by 6 bases and J by 1 base, leaving 13 bases between them. This CDR3 reads CASSSGARSYEQYF. In DNA, the CDR3 is TGTGCCAGCAGCTCCGGGGCGAGGTCCTACGAGCAGTACTTC.

Concerning this clonotype: Sequence at one end of the junction differs from germline and may be a read error. V usage is TRBV28 and J usage is TRBJ2-7, with 13 bases aligning to TRBD2. The germline V gene encodes CDR1 MDHEN and CDR2 SYDVKM. This CDR3 has 15 residues. In DNA, the CDR3 is TGTGCCAGCAGTTTCCGGGGACTAGCGGGGTACGGGCAGTACTTC. Encoded protein: CASSFRGLAGYGQYF.

In this sample, this clonotype turned up once. A clone one base away is much larger, so this may be a read error. This chain connects TRBV20-1 to TRBJ1-5; D call uncertain. Trimming took off 1 base at V and 7 bases at J, with 14 bases between the two ends. CDR3 size: 14 residues. In germline, CDR1 is DFQATT, CDR2 SNEGSKA (reference sequence). The CDR3 spells CSARGGSLNQPQHF. The CDR3 coding sequence is TGCAGTGCTAGAGGTGGCAGTCTTAACCAGCCCCAGCATTTT.

A note on this clonotype: Being one base from a much bigger clone, this may be a read error. The chain is built from TRBV12-5 and TRBJ2-5; TRBD1 matches at 10 bases. The CDR3 totals 16 residues. The germline V gene encodes CDR1 LGHNT and CDR2 FRNRAP. The V segment lost 7 bases and the J segment 5 bases; nucleotides outside the gene matches: 13. The CDR3 spells CASAGGGQGLSETQYF. The DNA of the CDR3 is TGTGCTAGTGCCGGAGGGGGACAGGGGCTTTCGGAGACCCAGTACTTC.

This clonotype came up a few times. The V call is TRBV28, the J call TRBJ1-2; TRBD1 is a possible D gene (5 bases). Trimming shortened V by 7 bases and J by 4 bases, and 13 bases separated the two germline ends. CDR1 and CDR2 from the germline V gene are MDHEN and SYDVKM. The length of the CDR3 is 13 residues. The CDR3 region has the DNA TGTGCCAGCAATGGGGGGTTAATCTATGGCTACACCTTC. Its translation is CASNGGLIYGYTF.

To note about this clonotype: Given a much more abundant clone one base away, this may be a read error. The chain has TRBV9 and TRBJ2-7, with 7 bases matching TRBD1. This CDR3 is 14 amino acids long. The germline V gene has CDR1 SGDLS and CDR2 YYNGEE. Here the CDR3 reads CARSVGDRAHEQYF. The DNA for the CDR3 is TGTGCCCGCAGCGTAGGCGACAGGGCCCACGAGCAGTACTTC.

The sample holds many counts of this clonotype. The chain has TRBV29-1 and TRBJ2-3, with D hard to call. The CDR3 extends over 13 amino acids. Looked up from germline, CDR1 is SQVTM and CDR2 is ANQGSEA. Trimming took off 5 bases at V and 4 bases at J, with 13 bases between the two ends. CDR3 nucleotides: TGCAGCGTTATAAGCGTCAACGCAGATACGCAGTATTTT. It is translated as CSVISVNADTQYF.

Worth noting for this clonotype: The germline gene is not matched at one end of the junction; a read error may be the cause. The chain recombines TRBV5-3 with TRBJ2-7; D is perhaps TRBD2 (5 bases). TRBV5-3 is an ORF, and what it does is uncertain. The CDR3 is 14 amino acids. This chain's CDR3 is CASSLSSPPYEQYF. CDR3 bases: TGTGCCAGCAGCTTGTCTAGCCCTCCCTACGAGCAGTACTTC.

This chain connects TRBV6-6 to TRBJ1-1; possibly TRBD1 for D (5 bases). The CDR3 is 17 residues long. V lost 2 bases to trimming and J lost 0 bases, with 16 bases between them. The germline gives CDR1 MNHNY, CDR2 SVGAGI (reference sequence). DNA for the CDR3: TGTGCCAGCAGTTACCTCTGGACACCATCGATGAACACTGAAGCTTTCTTT. Translating gives CASSYLWTPSMNTEAFF.

This clonotype was recorded at least ten times. The CDR3 DNA reads TGTGCCAGCAGCCAACCCCCGGGGACAGGGAACACTGAAGCTTTCTTT. It yields the protein CASSQPPGTGNTEAFF. This chain connects TRBV7-6 to TRBJ1-1; 8 bases map to TRBD1. The CDR3 consists of 16 residues. Trimming cost V 5 bases and J 1 base; bases outside gene matches: 9. Looked up from germline, CDR1 is SGHVS and CDR2 is FNYEAQ. The whole variable domain, remainder taken from reference TRBV7-6 and TRBJ1-1, is GAGVSQSPRYKVTKRGQDVALRCDPISGHVSLYWYRQALGQGPEFLTYFNYEAQQDKSGLPNDRFSAERPEGSISTLTIQRTEQRDSAMYRCASSQPPGTGNTEAFFGQGTRLTVV.

In the case of this clonotype: This may be a read error, as it is one base from a much larger clone. For the CDR3, the DNA is TGTGCCAGCAGTAAATTCTCGTCCCTCCAAAAGACCCAGTACTTC. Translating gives CASSKFSSLQKTQYF. J is TRBJ2-5 and V is TRBV12-3 or TRBV12-4; D call uncertain. The CDR3 consists of 15 residues.

As to this clonotype: The junction and the germline gene differ at one end; a read error may be behind it. This rearrangement joins TRBV6-6 to TRBJ2-1; 13 nucleotides match TRBD2. The CDR3 has 14 residues. Germline V lookup: CDR1 MNHNY, CDR2 SVGAGI (reference sequence). In DNA, the CDR3 is TGTGCCAGCGGTTACGGGACTAGCGGGATGGCGAGGTTCTTC. Translated, it gives CASGYGTSGMARFF.

At least ten counts were recorded for this clonotype. The rearrangement joins TRBV24-1 to TRBJ2-5; no clear D. Trimming removed 4 bases from V and 1 base from J, with 18 bases in between. The CDR3 extends over 17 amino acids. Per germline, CDR1 KGHDR and CDR2 SFDVKD. As DNA, the CDR3 is TGTGCCACCAGTGACCCACCCCGACAAATCCTCCAAGAGACCCAGTACTTC. Translating gives CATSDPPRQILQETQYF.

This clonotype occurred many times. The chain uses TRBV28 and TRBJ2-1; unclear D gene. The V end was cut by 2 bases, the J end by 0 bases, with 14 bases between. Germline assignment: CDR1 MDHEN and CDR2 SYDVKM. The CDR3 is made up of 17 amino acids. The CDR3 DNA reads TGTGCCAGCAGTTTAAGTCTCGGGCCCGACTCCTACAATGAGCAGTTCTTC. Amino acids: CASSLSLGPDSYNEQFF.

A note on this clonotype: A much more abundant neighbour one base away suggests this may be a read error. The CDR3 end shows no conserved phenylalanine or tryptophan, and so a read error is likely. The genes are TRBV29-1 and TRBJ1-1; D is ambiguous. CDR3 length: 10 amino acids. V was pared by 5 bases and J by 8 bases, with 9 bases between. Germline V lookup: CDR1 SQVTM, CDR2 ANQGSEA. CDR3 sequence reads: CSVTTAEAFS. Written as DNA, the CDR3 is TGCAGCGTTACTACAGCGGAAGCTTTCTCT.

This chain joins TRBV9 and TRBJ2-2, with 9 nucleotides matching TRBD1. This CDR3 is 16 amino acids long. Germline V lookup: CDR1 SGDLS, CDR2 YYNGEE. Germline trimming cut 5 bases from V and 4 bases from J; bases unmatched to any gene: 9. CDR3 sequence reads: CASRSGGQGATGELFF. The CDR3 bases are TGTGCCAGCAGGTCCGGGGGACAGGGTGCCACCGGGGAGCTGTTTTTT.

This clonotype was seen ten or more times. The V and J genes are TRBV11-2 and TRBJ2-1; D is unclear. The V and J ends lost 1 base and 9 bases respectively, with 4 bases between them. CDR1 SGHAT and CDR2 FQNNGV come from the germline V gene. The length of the CDR3 is 11 residues. Here the CDR3 reads CASSLATEQFF. CDR3 in DNA: TGTGCCAGCAGCTTAGCGACTGAGCAGTTCTTC.

This clonotype was observed a handful of times. V usage is TRBV19 and J usage is TRBJ2-1; D not certain. V was cut by 1 base and J by 9 bases, with 16 bases left in between. The CDR3 spans 15 residues. From germline, CDR1 is LNHDA and CDR2 SQIVND (reference sequence). The CDR3 DNA reads as TGTGCCAGTAGTATAGTTGGCCAGGTCCAAAGTGAGCAGTTCTTC. This sequence encodes CASSIVGQVQSEQFF.

About this clonotype itself: Given a much more abundant clone one base away, this may be a read error. Lacking the conserved final phenylalanine or tryptophan, this CDR3 likely reflects a read error. The chain recombines TRBV10-2 with TRBJ2-7; tentative D call: TRBD1 (6 bases). Per germline, CDR1 WSHSY and CDR2 SAAADI. This CDR3 region has 11 residues. The V gene lost 8 bases and the J gene lost 6 bases, with 11 bases spanning the gap. CDR3 amino acids: CASSTGSEQYL. As DNA, the CDR3 is TGCGCCAGCTCGACAGGATCCGAGCAGTACCTC.

In nucleotides, the CDR3 is TGTGCCTGGGTCCAAGCGGGACTTCTCGCAGATACGCAGTATTTT. This encodes CAWVQAGLLADTQYF. J is TRBJ2-3 and V is TRBV30, with 7 nucleotides matching TRBD2. The J segment lost 4 bases and the V segment lost 5 bases, leaving 12 bases of the junction unmatched. Germline lookup yields CDR1 GTSNPN and CDR2 SVGIG (reference sequence). The CDR3 contains 15 residues.

This clonotype showed up many times. V and J are TRBV7-2 and TRBJ2-3; 10 bases agree with TRBD1. The germline V gene encodes CDR1 SGHTA and CDR2 FQGNSA. The V and J ends lost 3 bases and 5 bases, in that order; junction bases with no gene match: 5. CDR3 length: 15 amino acids. For the CDR3, the DNA is TGTGCCAGCAGCTTGACAGGGGGCGCGTTAGATACGCAGTATTTT. Its translation is CASSLTGGALDTQYF.

In the case of this clonotype: One end of the junction fails to match germline, which may point to a read error. The gene calls are TRBV7-2 and TRBJ1-4; D is uncertain. The CDR3 loop spans 15 amino acids. Germline V gene data show CDR1 as SGHTA and CDR2 as FQGNSA. The DNA for the CDR3 is TGTGCCAGCTGCTTAGATAGGGTTTGGGGTGAAAAACCGTTTTTT. Protein sequence: CASCLDRVWGEKPFF.

As DNA, the CDR3 is TGTGCCTGGGCCCCCGGGACAGGGTTTGACATTCAGTACTTC. Protein sequence: CAWAPGTGFDIQYF. V is TRBV30 and J is TRBJ2-4, with 9 bases aligning to TRBD1. In germline, CDR1 is GTSNPN, CDR2 SVGIG (reference sequence). The CDR3 has 14 residues. Trimming at V came to 5 bases and at J to 8 bases, leaving 10 bases not matched to a gene.

CDR3 sequence reads: CASTFWGAPKNIQYF. The CDR3 DNA is TGTGCCAGTACGTTTTGGGGGGCCCCCAAAAACATTCAGTACTTC. This chain joins TRBV19 and TRBJ2-4; D may be TRBD1 or TRBD2 (6 bases each). Deletions cut 7 bases from V and 2 bases from J, with 15 bases between. The CDR3 is 15 amino acids. The V gene's germline CDR1 is LNHDA and CDR2 SQIVND (reference sequence).

This chain connects TRBV19 to TRBJ2-1; D is ambiguous. Germline CDR1 and CDR2: LNHDA and SQIVND (reference sequence). The CDR3 length is 13 residues. The V and J ends lost 4 bases and 8 bases respectively, with 12 bases between them. The CDR3 reads CASSTNLGDEQFF. The CDR3 region has the DNA TGTGCCAGTAGTACAAATCTGGGCGATGAGCAGTTCTTC.

The gene calls are TRBV7-9 and TRBJ2-7; D gene uncertain. V lost 2 bases and J lost 0, with 14 bases in between. This CDR3 region has 16 residues. From germline, CDR1 is SEHNR and CDR2 FQNEAQ (reference sequence). In DNA form, the CDR3 reads TGTGCCAGCAGCTTAATCGCTGGGCCAGCCTCCTACGAGCAGTACTTC. This codes for CASSLIAGPASYEQYF.